This T cell receptor (beta chain) was captured by sequencing in a study of monozygotic twins with cystic fibrosis. The CDR3 is 13 amino acids. Trimming took off 5 bases at V and 5 bases at J, with 15 bases between the two ends. Looked up from germline, CDR1 is SQVTM and CDR2 is ANQGSEA. Repertoires were generated with immunoSEQ multiplex PCR, while TCRdb's copy carries only in-frame clones and drops some. The data show about 36,000 clones, with under 90% seen just once and approximately 1.8% held by the top ten. The sequencing sample was made of blood. This clonotype originated in a girl under 10 years old with cystic fibrosis. The chain combines TRBV29-1 with TRBJ2-5, with D perhaps TRBD1 (6 bases). CDR3 nucleotides: TGCAGCGTTACGAGGGGGTCGGGGGAGACCCAGTACTTC. It translates to CSVTRGSGETQYF.